This TCR beta chain was recovered during a study of cytotoxic CD8 clonotypes in ibrutinib-treated CLL. Repertoires were generated with immunoSEQ multiplex PCR, while TCRdb's copy carries only in-frame clones and drops some. This sample has approximately 170,000 clones; about 88% occur once, and the top ten carry over 2.5%. Trimming stripped 4 bases from V and 3 bases from J, with 15 bases between. The CDR3 totals 15 residues. The germline gives CDR1 SGHKS, CDR2 YYEKEE (reference sequence). This sequence originates from a human donor with chronic lymphocytic leukemia. The chain carries TRBV5-5 and TRBJ2-3; D may be TRBD1 (5 bases). This specimen was PBMCs, taken at disease progression, from a patient treated with ibrutinib. The CDR3 DNA follows: TGTGCCAGCAGCCCAGGGAATTCGCTGACAGATACGCAGTATTTT. Its protein product is CASSPGNSLTDTQYF.